The rows below give T cell receptor beta chains drawn from one sample of a study of cytomegalovirus exposure and HLA in healthy donors. Assay used: immunoSEQ multiplex PCR; TCRdb lists only in-frame clones, some missing. The sample lists 200,000 or so clones, less than 90% occurring once. Sequenced input: PBMCs. The receptors come from a boy younger than 18 in good health and CMV-seronegative. The CDR3 runs from the conserved cysteine through the conserved F or W. Fields, in order: J gene, D gene, clone size, V gene, CDR3 DNA, CDR3 protein. The D gene is left open where the match is weak. Clone size, where shown, is once, few, many, or a class for clones that have expanded.

>TRBJ1-1|TRBD1|NA|TRBV20-1
TGCAGTGCTAGAGGGGACAGTGAAGCTTTCTTT
CSARGDSEAFF
>TRBJ2-5|TRBD1|NA|TRBV6-6
TGTGCCAGTTATCAAGGGGGCGAAGAGACCCAGTACTTC
CASYQGGEETQYF
>TRBJ1-1|NA|NA|TRBV10-2
TGCGCCAGCCCTAGTGGGGGGGGGAGATGGAACACTGAAGCTTTCTTT
CASPSGGGRWNTEAFF
>TRBJ2-7|NA|NA|TRBV19
TGTGCCAGTAGTGCCACAGGAACCTACGAGCAGTACTTC
CASSATGTYEQYF
>TRBJ1-3|NA|NA|TRBV9
TGTGCCAGCAGCCCGGGCTCTGGAAACACCATATATTTT
CASSPGSGNTIYF
>TRBJ2-7|TRBD2|NA|TRBV11-2
TGTGCCAGCAGGGGAACTAGCGGAGGGTACGAGCAGTACTTC
CASRGTSGGYEQYF
>TRBJ2-7|TRBD1|NA|TRBV6-1
TGTGCCAGCAGTGGAGCCCGGGACAGAGCCTACGAGCAGTACTTC
CASSGARDRAYEQYF
>TRBJ2-4|NA|NA|TRBV29-1
TGCAGCGTTGAAGATGGGGGGATAGCCAAAAACATTCAGTACTTC
CSVEDGGIAKNIQYF
>TRBJ2-5|NA|NA|TRBV5-1
TGCGCCAGCAGCTTGGGACTGCCTCAAGAGACCCAGTACTTC
CASSLGLPQETQYF
>TRBJ2-7|NA|NA|TRBV6-5
TGTGCCAGCGCTCCTCGGACAGAACTACTACGTGGGCAGTACTTC
CASAPRTELLRGQYF
>TRBJ2-2|NA|NA|TRBV6-1
TGTGCCAGCAGTACTGGCACCGGGGAGCTGTTTTTT
CASSTGTGELFF
>TRBJ1-2|TRBD1|once|TRBV10-3
TGTGCCATCAGCGGACAGGGGGCTGGTGGCTACACCTTC
CAISGQGAGGYTF
>TRBJ2-7|TRBD2|few|TRBV10-3
TGTGCCATCAGCCCTACTAGCGGGGCCTCTTTCGAGCAGTACTTC
CAISPTSGASFEQYF
>TRBJ2-2|TRBD1|NA|TRBV30
TGTGCCTCTAAGCAGGGGGCGCGAGGCGGGGAGCTGTTTTTT
CASKQGARGGELFF
>TRBJ1-3|NA|few|TRBV4-3
TGCGCCAGCAGCCAAGCTATGAAGAGCCCCGTCTCTGGAAACACCATATATTTT
CASSQAMKSPVSGNTIYF
>TRBJ2-2|NA|NA|TRBV30
TGTGCCTGGAGTCTACTGACCGGGGAGCTGTTTTTT
CAWSLLTGELFF
>TRBJ1-1|NA|NA|TRBV7-9
TGTGCCAGCACCCCCGGGGTCAACACTGAAGCTTTCTTT
CASTPGVNTEAFF
>TRBJ2-7|TRBD1|NA|TRBV5-6
TGTGCCAGCAGCTCAGGACCCGGGACAGGCTACGAGCAGTACTTC
CASSSGPGTGYEQYF
>TRBJ1-5|NA|NA|TRBV27
TGTGCCAGCAAAAATACGGGAAGGGGCAATCAGCCCCAGCATTTT
CASKNTGRGNQPQHF
>TRBJ2-7|TRBD2|NA|TRBV28
TGTGCCAGCAGCCGACTAGCGGGAACCTACGAGCAGTACTTC
CASSRLAGTYEQYF
>TRBJ2-7|NA|NA|TRBV21-1
TGTGCCAGCAGCAAAGCGCGCAGGACAGGTCCCTACGAGCAGTACTTC
CASSKARRTGPYEQYF
>TRBJ2-7|NA|NA|TRBV5-1
TGCGCCAGCAGCCTATTCGGTATTCAAGAGTCCTACGAGCAGTACTTC
CASSLFGIQESYEQYF
>TRBJ1-6|NA|NA|TRBV5-6
TGTGCCAGCGGTGCGGCGGGAGCCCTTTATTCACCCCTCCACTTT
CASGAAGALYSPLHF
>TRBJ2-3|NA|NA|TRBV19
TGTGCCAGTAGCGAACTTGGGGAGGATACGCAGTATTTT
CASSELGEDTQYF
>TRBJ1-4|TRBD1|NA|TRBV27
TGTGCCAGCAGCCCCCGGGACAGGGGATTTGGCGAAAAACTGTTTTTT
CASSPRDRGFGEKLFF